These 23 T cell receptor beta chains originate from one sample sequenced in a study of blood T cell repertoires in COVID-19. Profiled with immunoSEQ multiplex PCR; TCRdb holds only in-frame clones, not every one. The data contain 140,000 or so clones, more than 75% of them singletons. Sequencing was performed on peripheral blood. These receptors came from a man in his fifties or sixties who had recovered from COVID-19.

This sequence joins TRBV5-1 and TRBJ2-3; D remains ambiguous. CDR3 size: 15 residues. V lost 0 bases, J lost 0 bases, and 8 bases lay in between. In germline, CDR1 is SGHRS, CDR2 YFSETQ. The CDR3 is CASSLDRTSTDTQYF. CDR3 sequence (DNA): TGCGCCAGCAGCTTGGACAGAACCAGCACAGATACGCAGTATTTT.

The chain carries TRBV10-3 and TRBJ2-2, with D unresolved. The CDR3 is made up of 14 amino acids. V was trimmed by 6 bases and J by 4 bases, leaving 12 bases between them. Germline CDR1 and CDR2: ENHRY and SYGVKD. CDR3 region: CAIRADLGTGELFF. CDR3 in DNA: TGTGCCATCAGGGCGGATCTCGGCACCGGGGAGCTGTTTTTT.

The rearrangement joins TRBV6-5 to TRBJ2-5; D may be TRBD1 (6 bases). The germline V gene encodes CDR1 MNHEY and CDR2 SVGAGI. This CDR3 has 13 amino acids. Trimming removed 6 bases at V and 0 bases at J, with 8 bases between. The CDR3 protein is CASSRDNQETQYF. The CDR3 DNA is TGTGCCAGCAGCCGGGACAACCAAGAGACCCAGTACTTC.

This clone was found once. The V gene is TRBV16, the J gene TRBJ2-1, with D perhaps TRBD1 (5 bases). The CDR3 is made up of 14 amino acids. CDR1 is KGHSY, CDR2 FQNENV, per germline. Trimming pared 4 bases from V and 6 bases from J, leaving 13 bases between. CDR3 amino acids: CASSPQGSGNEQFF. CDR3 sequence (DNA): TGTGCCAGCAGCCCTCAGGGTTCGGGCAATGAGCAGTTCTTC.

This clone showed up just once. This chain uses TRBV6-5 with TRBJ1-3, with 8 nucleotides matching TRBD1. V gave up 5 bases and J gave up 8 bases; unmatched junction bases: 8. This CDR3 contains 14 residues. Germline lookup yields CDR1 MNHEY and CDR2 SVGAGI. The CDR3 spells CASSPGGPPDTIYF. The CDR3 DNA follows: TGTGCCAGCAGTCCAGGGGGCCCTCCCGACACCATATATTTT.

The V gene is TRBV10-3, the J gene TRBJ1-5, with D unresolved. V was pared by 2 bases and J by 3 bases, with 14 bases between. Germline V CDR1 and CDR2: ENHRY, SYGVKD. The CDR3 extends over 16 amino acids. The DNA for the CDR3 is TGTGCCATCAGTGAGCAGCAAGTGGGCTACAATCAGCCCCAGCATTTT. Translated: CAISEQQVGYNQPQHF.

This chain uses TRBV11-2 with TRBJ1-5; 10 bases align to TRBD1. The V and J ends lost 5 bases and 5 bases, in that order; junction bases with no gene match: 6. The CDR3 totals 15 residues. CDR1 is SGHAT, CDR2 FQNNGV, per germline. The DNA for the CDR3 is TGTGCCAGCAGCCTCGGGACAGGGGCTTATCAGCCCCAGCATTTT. Amino acid sequence: CASSLGTGAYQPQHF.

The rearrangement joins TRBV6-5 to TRBJ2-2; D gene ambiguous. This CDR3 region has 13 residues. The ends were cut back, 5 bases at V and 8 bases at J, with 12 bases in the middle. Germline V gene lookup returns CDR1 MNHEY and CDR2 SVGAGI. The DNA of the CDR3 is TGTGCCAGCAGTATCCAGCGCCTTGGGGAGCTGTTTTTT. It encodes CASSIQRLGELFF.

V and J are TRBV18 and TRBJ2-3, with 9 bases matching TRBD1. The germline CDR1 and CDR2 sequences are KGHSH and LQKENI. This CDR3 has 16 amino acids. The V segment lost 2 bases and the J segment 4 bases; nucleotides outside the gene matches: 7. The CDR3 DNA reads TGTGCCAGCTCACCAGCAGGACAGGGGTTCCCAGATACGCAGTATTTT. Protein: CASSPAGQGFPDTQYF.

The rearrangement uses TRBV10-3 and TRBJ1-1; D remains ambiguous. Germline V lookup: CDR1 ENHRY, CDR2 SYGVKD. This CDR3 has 14 amino acids. Between the trimmed V and J ends, which lost 2 bases and 0 bases, there was a span of 7 bases. The CDR3 region has the DNA TGTGCCATCAGTGAGAGTACTGTGAACACTGAAGCTTTCTTT. It specifies CAISESTVNTEAFF.

In its sample, this clone was seen many times. The chain joins TRBV25-1 to TRBJ2-7, with D tentatively TRBD1 (5 bases). Trimming cost V 3 bases and J 2 bases, with 14 bases left between them. The CDR3 extends over 15 amino acids. The V gene's germline CDR1 is MGHDK and CDR2 SYGVNS. CDR3 in amino acids: CASSDSRDPAYEQYF. In DNA form, the CDR3 reads TGTGCCAGCAGTGACTCCAGGGATCCCGCCTACGAGCAGTACTTC.

This clone showed up just a few times. Other nucleotide sequences from this sample produce the same CDR3. The chain uses TRBV19 and TRBJ1-1, with TRBD1 matching 8 bases. The CDR3 extends over 14 amino acids. J gave up 1 base and V 5 bases, and 3 bases lay outside the gene matches. The germline CDR1 and CDR2 sequences are LNHDA and SQIVND (reference sequence). The CDR3 spells CASSLGQGNTEAFF. CDR3 in DNA: TGTGCCAGTAGTTTAGGACAGGGGAACACTGAAGCTTTCTTT.

The rearrangement links TRBV18 to TRBJ2-1, with a possible D match to TRBD1 (5 bases). CDR1 and CDR2 (germline): KGHSH, LQKENI. The CDR3 covers 14 residues. Deletions cut 3 bases from V and 8 bases from J, with 14 bases between. CDR3 region: CASSPRGKDDEQFF. The CDR3 DNA sequence: TGTGCCAGCTCACCTAGGGGCAAGGACGATGAGCAGTTCTTC. Full variable domain (outside the CDR3, taken from reference TRBV18 and TRBJ2-1): NAGVMQNPRHLVRRRGQEARLRCSPMKGHSHVYWYRQLPEEGLKFMVYLQKENIIDESGMPKERFSAEFPKEGPSILRIQQVVRGDSAAYFCASSPRGKDDEQFFGPGTRLTVL.

The J gene is TRBJ2-7, the V gene TRBV10-3, with TRBD1 matching 9 bases. CDR1 and CDR2 from the germline V gene are ENHRY and SYGVKD. The CDR3 is made up of 14 amino acids. J lost 7 bases, V lost 8 bases, and 12 bases had no gene match. The CDR3 reads CAIQPGTGLREQYF. For the CDR3, the DNA is TGTGCCATCCAACCCGGGACAGGGCTCCGGGAGCAGTACTTC.

A single count supports this clone. The chain has TRBV7-2 and TRBJ1-6; the D gene is possibly TRBD1 (5 bases). V shed 1 base and J shed 5 bases, with 15 bases lying between them. The CDR3 sequence is 17 residues long. Looked up from germline, CDR1 is SGHTA and CDR2 is FQGNSA. The chain's CDR3 is CASSLGARVIDNSPLHF. CDR3 nucleotide sequence: TGTGCCAGCAGCTTAGGGGCCAGGGTAATCGATAATTCACCCCTCCACTTT.

In this sample, this clone turned up once. The rearrangement joins TRBV5-6 to TRBJ2-7, with 8 bases matching TRBD1. The CDR3 sequence is 16 residues long. The germline V gene has CDR1 SGHDT and CDR2 YYEEEE. V shed 0 bases and J 4 bases; nucleotides not matched to a gene: 9. CDR3 nucleotides: TGTGCCAGCAGCTTGGGCGTTTTTGGACAGGGTTACGAGCAGTACTTC. It codes for CASSLGVFGQGYEQYF.

This clone occurred a few times. The V and J genes are TRBV5-1 and TRBJ1-4, with D tentatively TRBD1 (5 bases). CDR3 length: 15 residues. V was cut by 0 bases and J by 7 bases, with 13 bases left in between. The germline CDR1 and CDR2 sequences are SGHRS and YFSETQ. CDR3 in DNA: TGCGCCAGCAGCTTGGATGTAGATCAGGGTGAAAAACTGTTTTTT. This translates into CASSLDVDQGEKLFF.

The chain carries TRBV5-4 and TRBJ1-2; TRBD1 aligns across 7 bases. This CDR3 spans 15 amino acids. Germline CDR1 SGHNT, CDR2 YYREEE (reference sequence). Losses at the gene ends were 2 bases for V and 3 bases for J; bases not matched to a gene: 7. The CDR3 region has the DNA TGTGCCAGCAGCTTAAGGGGGCTCTTCGACTATGGCTACACCTTC. Translating it yields CASSLRGLFDYGYTF. Full variable domain (rest looked up from reference TRBV5-4 and TRBJ1-2): ETGVTQSPTHLIKTRGQQVTLRCSSQSGHNTVSWYQQALGQGPQFIFQYYREEENGRGNFPPRFSGLQFPNYSSELNVNALELDDSALYLCASSLRGLFDYGYTFGSGTRLTVV.

The J gene is TRBJ2-3, the V gene TRBV7-7; D unclear. The V gene's germline CDR1 is SSHAT and CDR2 FNYEAQ (reference sequence). V gave up 5 bases and J gave up 4 bases, with 13 bases separating them. This CDR3 contains 14 residues. This CDR3 is CASSQSLIADTQYF. As DNA, the CDR3 is TGTGCCAGCAGCCAATCCCTCATAGCAGATACGCAGTATTTT.

This clone was detected only a few times. This rearrangement joins TRBV5-1 to TRBJ2-7; 7 positions agree with TRBD1. The CDR3 is 12 amino acids. Germline CDR1 is SGHRS and CDR2 is YFSETQ. V lost 5 bases to trimming and J lost 5 bases; unmatched junction nucleotides: 4. The CDR3 DNA sequence: TGCGCCAGCAGGACAGGGATCGACGAGCAGTACTTC. Protein product: CASRTGIDEQYF.

The genes are TRBV20-1 and TRBJ1-1; no clear D. The CDR3 covers 11 residues. CDR1 is DFQATT, CDR2 SNEGSKA, per germline (reference sequence). The V end lost 3 bases, the J end lost 8 bases, and 10 bases lay between the germline ends. This CDR3 is CSASVREEAFF. CDR3 coding DNA: TGCAGTGCTAGCGTACGTGAGGAAGCTTTCTTT.

This clone was seen a single time. The chain's CDR3 is CASSRLAGVSDTQYF. The CDR3 DNA is TGTGCCAGCAGCAGACTAGCGGGGGTTTCAGATACGCAGTATTTT. This rearrangement joins TRBV6-5 to TRBJ2-3, with 12 bases lining up with TRBD2. Germline V gives CDR1 MNHEY, CDR2 SVGAGI. There are 15 residues in the CDR3. Losses at the gene ends were 6 bases for V and 4 bases for J; bases not matched to a gene: 5.

The rearrangement joins TRBV11-3 to TRBJ2-2, with no clear D. Germline V gene data show CDR1 as SGHNT and CDR2 as YENEEA. V was pared by 5 bases and J by 0 bases, with 10 bases between. The CDR3 length is 15 residues. The CDR3 region has the DNA TGTGCCAGCAGCCCAGGTGAAGCGAACACCGGGGAGCTGTTTTTT. It translates to CASSPGEANTGELFF.